The rows below give T cell receptor beta chains drawn from one sample of a study of blood T cell repertoires in COVID-19. Produced via immunoSEQ multiplex PCR; TCRdb's table is partial and in-frame only. The repertoire has 150,000 to 180,000 clones, 91% of them found once; the top ten carry 0.55%. Sequences were obtained from peripheral blood. The receptors shown here come from a man aged 45-65 years with acute or convalescent COVID-19. Each CDR3 is given with its conserved first and last residue. Fields, in order: V gene, D gene, clone size, J gene, CDR3 DNA, CDR3 protein. The D gene is left open where the match is weak. The size field is filled for only some rows; it gives once, few, many or a size class.

TRBV7-9	NA	NA	TRBJ1-2	TGTGCCAGCAGCTACACCGGGACACCGGCCAATGGCTACACCTTC	CASSYTGTPANGYTF
TRBV6-5	TRBD2	NA	TRBJ2-7	TGTGCCAGCGAACTAGCGGGAGGGTACTACGAGCAGTACTTC	CASELAGGYYEQYF
TRBV6-2/TRBV6-3	NA	NA	TRBJ2-1	TGTGCCAGCAGTTTTTTTGGGCAGAAGCAGTTCTTC	CASSFFGQKQFF
TRBV19	TRBD2	once	TRBJ2-1	TGTGCCAGTAGTATGCTGGGGAGGGCAGAAGAGCAGTTCTTC	CASSMLGRAEEQFF
TRBV7-9	NA	NA	TRBJ1-3	TGTGCCAGCAGCCCCCGATCGGGTGGAAACACCATATATTTT	CASSPRSGGNTIYF
TRBV11-2	NA	once	TRBJ2-7	TGTGCCAGCAGCCCCGGTTACGAGCAGTACTTC	CASSPGYEQYF
TRBV5-4	NA	NA	TRBJ1-6	TGTGCCAGCAGCCAGGGCGACTCACCCCTCCACTTT	CASSQGDSPLHF
TRBV10-3	NA	NA	TRBJ2-1	TGTGCCATCAGTGCCCGGAGCTCAAACAATGAGCAGTTCTTC	CAISARSSNNEQFF
TRBV5-1	NA	NA	TRBJ2-3	TGCGCCAGCAGGCAACGGACGGGACATCATCCGGAGTATTTT	CASRQRTGHHPEYF
TRBV11-2	NA	once	TRBJ2-7	TGTGCCAGCAGCTTATCAAACAGGGCCTACGAGCAGTACTTC	CASSLSNRAYEQYF
TRBV3-1/TRBV3-2	TRBD2	NA	TRBJ2-3	TGTGCCAGCAGCCGGCACAGCGGGAGAATCACAGATACGCAGTATTTT	CASSRHSGRITDTQYF
TRBV10-3	TRBD1	NA	TRBJ1-6	TGTGCCATCAGTGAAGGGACAGTGGGGGGTTCACCCCTCCACTTT	CAISEGTVGGSPLHF
TRBV5-6	NA	NA	TRBJ2-7	TGTGCCAGCAGCTCACGACAGGACATAGGGCGGTACGAGCAGTACTTC	CASSSRQDIGRYEQYF
TRBV28	NA	NA	TRBJ1-5	TGTGCCAGCAGTTTGTTCGCAGGGAACAATCAGCCCCAGCATTTT	CASSLFAGNNQPQHF
TRBV11-2	NA	NA	TRBJ2-1	TGTGCCAGCAGCTTAGGGGCTGGTGGACTGAGCTATGAGCAGTTCTTC	CASSLGAGGLSYEQFF
TRBV15	TRBD2	NA	TRBJ2-1	TGTGCCACCAGCGGACTCGGGACTACCAACAATGAGCAGTTCTTC	CATSGLGTTNNEQFF
TRBV10-2	NA	once	TRBJ1-1	TGCGCCAGCAGAGGGCTGGAGGGCACTGAAGCTTTCTTT	CASRGLEGTEAFF
TRBV7-2	NA	NA	TRBJ2-5	TGTGCCAGCAGCAACCCGTGGGGCCCAGAGACCCAGTACTTC	CASSNPWGPETQYF
TRBV6-5	TRBD1	once	TRBJ2-2	TGTGCCAGCAGTTACCACAGGACAGGGCATACCGGGGAGCTGTTTTTT	CASSYHRTGHTGELFF
TRBV27	NA	NA	TRBJ2-6	TGTGCCAGCAGCCGACAGATCAGAGCTGGGGCCAACGTCCTGACTTTC	CASSRQIRAGANVLTF
TRBV9	NA	NA	TRBJ2-3	TGTGCCAGCAGCACCCCGGGGGACACAGATACGCAGTATTTT	CASSTPGDTDTQYF
TRBV5-5	NA	NA	TRBJ1-3	TGTGCCAGCAGATCCGCCCGGGATCTCTCTGGAAACACCATATATTTT	CASRSARDLSGNTIYF
TRBV4-1	NA	NA	TRBJ2-1	TGCGCCAGCAGCCTCGCCCCAGGGTTTTACAATGAGCAGTTCTTC	CASSLAPGFYNEQFF
TRBV2	TRBD2	NA	TRBJ2-4	TGTGCCAGCAGTTCCACTAGCGGGAGGAATGGGGACATTCAGTACTTC	CASSSTSGRNGDIQYF
TRBV6-5	TRBD1	NA	TRBJ1-1	TGTGCCAGCAGGACAGGGGGAACTGAAGCTTTCTTT	CASRTGGTEAFF
TRBV4-3	TRBD1	NA	TRBJ1-2	TGCGCCAGCAGCCAGAGTGGACAGGTCTATGGCTACACCTTC	CASSQSGQVYGYTF
TRBV4-2	NA	NA	TRBJ1-2	TGTGCCAGCAGCCAACTAGAGGGTGGGGACTATGGCTACACCTTC	CASSQLEGGDYGYTF
TRBV19	NA	NA	TRBJ1-1	TGTGCCAGTAGCAATACAGGGTACGGGATCACTGAAGCTTTCTTT	CASSNTGYGITEAFF
TRBV28	NA	few	TRBJ1-1	TGTGCCAGCACAACACCAGGTAAAAACACTGAAGCTTTCTTT	CASTTPGKNTEAFF
TRBV28	TRBD1	NA	TRBJ2-3	TGTGCCAGCAGTTTTCCCCTCCAGACAGGGGGCTTAGATACGCAGTATTTT	CASSFPLQTGGLDTQYF